This T cell receptor beta chain was sequenced in a study of shared clonotypes between healthy human individuals. As regards this clone: Its cognate antigen is unknown.

The assay was immunoSEQ multiplex PCR, and TCRdb's table has in-frame clones only and misses some. The sample comprises some 2,500,000 clones, around 92% of which are singletons, and 0.3% to 0.45% rests with the top ten. Researchers partitioned CD4+ cells into CD45RA+ naive and CD45RA-negative memory subsets. Study-level findings and limits: An anticipated effect of sequencing depth on clonotype sharing among donors was recognized. Represented diversity, genetic and exposure-history alike, was limited by few donors.

CDR3 size: 13 residues. Germline-derived CDR1 and CDR2 are SGHTA and FQGTGA. V shed 4 bases and J shed 1 base, with 7 bases lying between them. The chain has TRBV7-3 and TRBJ1-1; D is uncertain. The sequence came from a man between 18 and 35 years old in good health. Some clones in this sample may be carry-over from other donors' samples. The sequenced material came from naive CD4+ T cells from PBMCs. The subset denotes: CD45RA+ positively selected. The CDR3 bases are TGTGCCAGCAGCTACGACCGGAACACTGAAGCTTTCTTT. Encoded protein: CASSYDRNTEAFF.